This is a list of T cell receptor beta chains from one sample in a study of cytomegalovirus exposure and HLA in healthy donors. Assay used: immunoSEQ multiplex PCR; TCRdb lists only in-frame clones, some missing. This sample contains tens of thousands of clones. What was sequenced was PBMCs. The receptor source for this set is a male donor in good health and CMV-seropositive. Both conserved end residues are part of each CDR3. A D gene is named only where the DNA matches it firmly. A row's size may be missing; if present it is once, few, many or a size class.

v_call	d_call	j_call	clone_size	cdr3_nt	cdr3_aa
TRBV4-2	TRBD2	TRBJ2-3	NA	TGTGCCAGCAGCCAAGATACCACCCGAGGACTAGCGGGGGTTATTAGCACAGATACGCAGTATTTT	CASSQDTTRGLAGVISTDTQYF
TRBV4-2	NA	TRBJ1-5	NA	TGTGCCAGCAGCCAACAAGGGGGAGAGTATCAGCCCCAGCATTTT	CASSQQGGEYQPQHF
TRBV6-1	NA	TRBJ1-5	NA	TGTGCCAGCAGTGAACAGGGTTATAGCAATCAGCCCCAGCATTTT	CASSEQGYSNQPQHF
TRBV6-5	NA	TRBJ1-6	NA	TGTGCCAGCAGTACCTGGGAGGGAACGAATTCACCCCTCCACTTT	CASSTWEGTNSPLHF
TRBV4-1	TRBD1	TRBJ1-1	NA	TGCGCCAGCAGCCAACCCACAGGGGACACTGAAGCTTTCTTT	CASSQPTGDTEAFF
TRBV7-3	TRBD1	TRBJ1-2	medium-sized	TGTGCCAGCAGCGACTTACAGGGGTTCAACTATGGCTACACCTTC	CASSDLQGFNYGYTF
TRBV5-1	NA	TRBJ1-2	NA	TGCGCCAGCAGCTTGGAACCAAGATGGGCCGGCTACACCTTC	CASSLEPRWAGYTF
TRBV7-9	NA	TRBJ2-7	NA	TGTGCCAGCAGTTGGGACTTCGGCGAGCAGTACTTC	CASSWDFGEQYF
TRBV29-1	TRBD1	TRBJ1-1	NA	TGCAGCGGGGGACAGGGGGATACTGAAGCTTTCTTT	CSGGQGDTEAFF
TRBV27	TRBD2	TRBJ2-5	NA	TGTGCCAGCAGTTTTCTGGGACTAGCGATGGAGACCCAGTACTTC	CASSFLGLAMETQYF
TRBV30	NA	TRBJ2-5	NA	TGTGCCTGGAGTGTAGTACAGCAAGAGACCCAGTACTTC	CAWSVVQQETQYF
TRBV25-1	NA	TRBJ1-2	NA	TGTGCCAGCAGTGTGACGACAACAACGGACTATGGCTACACCTTC	CASSVTTTTDYGYTF
TRBV6-5	TRBD1	TRBJ2-2	NA	TGTGCCAGCAGTTTCACCCGACAGGGAGCCGGGGAGCTGTTTTTT	CASSFTRQGAGELFF
TRBV28	NA	TRBJ2-3	NA	TGTGCCAGCAGCGCCACAGGAGATCTCACAGATACGCAGTATTTT	CASSATGDLTDTQYF
TRBV4-1	TRBD1	TRBJ1-1	NA	TGCGCCAGCAGCCTCACGGGGACAGCGGACACTGAAGCTTTCTTT	CASSLTGTADTEAFF
TRBV11-2	NA	TRBJ2-7	NA	TGTGCCAGCAGCTCCCCCCGGCTAGCTACCTACGAGCAGTACTTC	CASSSPRLATYEQYF
TRBV7-3	TRBD1	TRBJ2-7	NA	TGTGCCAGCAGCTCCTACAGGGGCCACGAGCAGTACTTC	CASSSYRGHEQYF
TRBV28	TRBD1	TRBJ2-5	NA	TGTGCCAGCAGGGGACAGGGCCGGGGAGAGACCCAGTACTTC	CASRGQGRGETQYF
TRBV10-2	NA	TRBJ1-1	NA	TGCGCGATCAGCAAAAGTGTAGGGGGATGGAACACTGAAGCTTTCTTT	CAISKSVGGWNTEAFF
TRBV27	NA	TRBJ2-2	NA	TGTGCCAGCAGTTTGACAGGAACTAACACCGGGGAGCTGTTTTTT	CASSLTGTNTGELFF
TRBV19	NA	TRBJ1-2	NA	TGTGCCAGTAGTACTAGCTCGGAAAGGGTAGTACGCGGCTACACCTTC	CASSTSSERVVRGYTF
TRBV7-6	TRBD2	TRBJ2-1	NA	TGTGCCAGCAGCCGCGGGGGTCGCACCTACAATGAGCAGTTCTTC	CASSRGGRTYNEQFF
TRBV27	NA	TRBJ2-7	NA	TGTGCCAGCAGTCCATGGGAGGGCAGGGGATTCTACGAGCAGTACTTC	CASSPWEGRGFYEQYF
TRBV28	TRBD1	TRBJ1-3	NA	TGTGCCAGCAGCCCGGGACAGTATGGAAACACCATATATTTT	CASSPGQYGNTIYF
TRBV4-3	TRBD1	TRBJ1-1	NA	TGCGCCAGCAGCCGGGACAGGGTTCGAACTGAAGCTTTCTTT	CASSRDRVRTEAFF
TRBV18	TRBD2	TRBJ2-2	NA	TGTGCCAGCTCACCGAAGCTAGCGGGAGTGGGAACCGGGGAGCTGTTTTTT	CASSPKLAGVGTGELFF
TRBV6-5	TRBD1	TRBJ1-5	NA	TGTGCCAGCAGTTACTCCCGGGACAGGGATCAGCCCCAGCATTTT	CASSYSRDRDQPQHF
TRBV5-1	TRBD2	TRBJ2-5	NA	TGCGCCAGCAGCTTGGGCGGGGGGACCCAGTACTTC	CASSLGGGTQYF
TRBV6-1	NA	TRBJ1-5	NA	TGTGCCAGCAGTGATGGACACTTCAATCAGCCCCAGCATTTT	CASSDGHFNQPQHF
TRBV10-3	NA	TRBJ1-5	NA	TGTGCCATCCGCGAGGAGGGGGGGCGAGGCAATCAGCCCCAGCATTTT	CAIREEGGRGNQPQHF
TRBV7-2	NA	TRBJ2-1	NA	TGTGCCAGCAGCTTACTCAGGGATAGGCGGTTCTTC	CASSLLRDRRFF
TRBV9	NA	TRBJ2-7	NA	TGTGCCAGCACGACTCACGGATCGTCCTACGAGCAGTACTTC	CASTTHGSSYEQYF
TRBV28	NA	TRBJ1-1	NA	TGTGCCAGCAGTTTATTGTCTAGCACTGAAGCTTTCTTT	CASSLLSSTEAFF
TRBV7-2	TRBD1	TRBJ1-2	NA	TGTGCCAGCAGCCTGGGACAGGGGGCATGGAACTATGGCTACACCTTC	CASSLGQGAWNYGYTF
TRBV6-1	TRBD1	TRBJ2-5	NA	TGTGCCAGCGGACGGGACAGGGAAGAGACCCAGTACTTC	CASGRDREETQYF
TRBV4-2	TRBD1	TRBJ1-4	NA	TGTGCCAGCAGCTCCGGGACAGCGGACTCAACTAATGAAAAACTGTTTTTT	CASSSGTADSTNEKLFF
TRBV2	TRBD1	TRBJ1-1	medium-sized	TGTGCCAGCAGTGGGGGGACAGGGATAACTTTGAACACTGAAGCTTTCTTT	CASSGGTGITLNTEAFF
TRBV4-1	TRBD2	TRBJ2-1	NA	TGCGCCAGCAGCCAGCGGGGGGGGCTGTCTAGCTCCTACAATGAGCAGTTCTTC	CASSQRGGLSSSYNEQFF
TRBV19	TRBD1	TRBJ2-3	NA	TGTGCCAGTAGTAGGAAACAGGGGGCGCTAACAGATACGCAGTATTTT	CASSRKQGALTDTQYF
TRBV10-3	TRBD1	TRBJ2-1	NA	TGTGCCATCAGCTCCACCGGGACAGGGGATGAGCAGTTCTTC	CAISSTGTGDEQFF
TRBV9	NA	TRBJ2-7	NA	TGTGCCAGCAGCGAGCAGGGGAACTCCTACGAGCAGTACTTC	CASSEQGNSYEQYF
TRBV6-5	TRBD2	TRBJ2-7	NA	TGTGCCAGCACTTACCTCAAAAGCGGGAGGGCCACGCAGTACTTC	CASTYLKSGRATQYF
TRBV10-3	NA	TRBJ1-1	NA	TGTGCCATCAGTGAGAACAGGGTGAACACTGAAGCTTTCTTT	CAISENRVNTEAFF
TRBV6-1	TRBD2	TRBJ2-1	NA	TGTGCCAGTAAGGGACTAGCGGGAGTCATCAATGAGCAGTTCTTC	CASKGLAGVINEQFF
TRBV4-3	TRBD2	TRBJ2-7	NA	TGCGCCAGCAGCCAAGTTGATAGCGGGAGACTAGACGAGCAGTACTTC	CASSQVDSGRLDEQYF
TRBV5-5	NA	TRBJ1-3	NA	TGTGCCAGCAGCTTGCCAGGGGCATTTGGAAACACCATATATTTT	CASSLPGAFGNTIYF
TRBV19	TRBD1	TRBJ1-2	NA	TGTGCCAGTAGCCCCCGGGGGACAGGTCGTGGCTACACCTTC	CASSPRGTGRGYTF
TRBV7-3	TRBD2	TRBJ2-1	NA	TGTGCCAGCAGCTTAGCCGGCGGGAGTGTCTACAATGAGCAGTTCTTC	CASSLAGGSVYNEQFF
TRBV11-3	NA	TRBJ2-1	NA	TGTGCCAGCAGCCCCGCGGGATCGAACTACAATGAGCAGTTCTTC	CASSPAGSNYNEQFF
TRBV28	NA	TRBJ2-4	NA	TGTGCCAGCCCCGGGAGTGTACTAGCCAAAAACATTCAGTACTTC	CASPGSVLAKNIQYF